What follows describes a single T cell receptor (beta chain). Its antigen remains unidentified. The CDR3 contains 13 residues. Germline V gene lookup returns CDR1 MGHRA and CDR2 YSYEKL. The V end was cut by 0 bases, the J end by 2 bases, with 4 bases between. This record comes from a study of cytomegalovirus exposure and HLA in healthy donors. Primers for the PCR totalled 60 Vbeta and 13 Jbeta. Original methodology: Later, an analysis found roughly 80 million unique TCR beta chains, and about 10 million of these were shared. Only in-frame clones appear in the TCRdb table, and some are missing; sequencing was by immunoSEQ multiplex PCR. That table furnishes V, J and clone size, whereas the DNA furnished D and trimming. The table includes about 93,000 clones, 77% detected once. Study observations and caveats: The authors later found most CMV-associated TCR beta chains appeared HLA-restricted.

The sample consisted of PBMCs. J is TRBJ1-2 and V is TRBV4-1; no firm D call. The sequence was obtained from a boy aged 5-17 years in good health and CMV-seronegative. CDR3 DNA sequence: TGCGCCAGCAGCCAAGAACAGAACTATGGCTACACCTTC. It translates to CASSQEQNYGYTF.